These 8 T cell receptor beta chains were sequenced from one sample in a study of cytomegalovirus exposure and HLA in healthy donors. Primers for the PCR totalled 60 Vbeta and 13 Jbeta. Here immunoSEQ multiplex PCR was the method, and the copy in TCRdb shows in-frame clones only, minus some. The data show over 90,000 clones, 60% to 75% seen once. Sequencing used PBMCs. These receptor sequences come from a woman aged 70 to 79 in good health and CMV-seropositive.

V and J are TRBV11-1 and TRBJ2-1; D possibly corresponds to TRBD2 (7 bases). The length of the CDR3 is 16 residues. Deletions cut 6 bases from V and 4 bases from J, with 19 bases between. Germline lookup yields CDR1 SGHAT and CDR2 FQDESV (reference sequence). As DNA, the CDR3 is TGTGCCAGCAGGGGGGGGCGGGCCGGGGCATACAATGAGCAGTTCTTC. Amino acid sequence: CASRGGRAGAYNEQFF.

CDR3: CASSHRGTGELFF. In DNA, the CDR3 is TGCGCCAGCAGCCACAGGGGGACCGGGGAGCTGTTTTTT. This chain joins TRBV4-1 and TRBJ2-2; 7 nucleotides align to TRBD1. V shed 3 bases and J 5 bases; nucleotides not matched to a gene: 0. This CDR3 region has 13 residues. Germline CDR1 and CDR2: MGHRA and YSYEKL.

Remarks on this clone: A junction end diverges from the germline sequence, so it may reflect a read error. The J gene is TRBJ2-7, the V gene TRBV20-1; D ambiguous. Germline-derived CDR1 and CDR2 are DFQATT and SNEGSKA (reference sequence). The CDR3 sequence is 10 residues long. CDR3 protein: CSAGDYKQYF. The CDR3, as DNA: TGCAGTGCTGGAGATTACAAGCAGTACTTC.

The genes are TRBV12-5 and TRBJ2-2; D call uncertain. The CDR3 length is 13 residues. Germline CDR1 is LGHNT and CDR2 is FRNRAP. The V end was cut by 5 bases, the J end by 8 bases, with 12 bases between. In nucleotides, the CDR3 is TGTGCTAGTGGTGCACGACACGAAGGGGAGCTGTTTTTT. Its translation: CASGARHEGELFF.

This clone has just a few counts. For the CDR3, the DNA is TGTGCCAGCAGATCCTCCGGGACAGGGAATCAGCCCCAGCATTTT. As protein: CASRSSGTGNQPQHF. The V gene is TRBV28, the J gene TRBJ1-5; TRBD1 matches at 9 bases. Germline V CDR1 and CDR2: MDHEN, SYDVKM. The CDR3 has 15 amino acids. V lost 6 bases to trimming and J lost 4 bases; unmatched junction nucleotides: 7.

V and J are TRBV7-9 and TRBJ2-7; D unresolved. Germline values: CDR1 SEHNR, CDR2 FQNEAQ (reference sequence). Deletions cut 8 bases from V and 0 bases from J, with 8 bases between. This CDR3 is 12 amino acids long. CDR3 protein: CASGDGSYEQYF. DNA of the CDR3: TGTGCCAGCGGAGACGGCTCCTACGAGCAGTACTTC.

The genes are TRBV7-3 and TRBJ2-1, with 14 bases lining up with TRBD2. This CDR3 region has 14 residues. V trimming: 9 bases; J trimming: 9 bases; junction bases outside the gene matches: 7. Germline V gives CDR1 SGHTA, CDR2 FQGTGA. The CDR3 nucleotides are TGTGCCAGTAAGGGACTAGCGGGAGTCAGTGAGCAGTTCTTC. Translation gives CASKGLAGVSEQFF.

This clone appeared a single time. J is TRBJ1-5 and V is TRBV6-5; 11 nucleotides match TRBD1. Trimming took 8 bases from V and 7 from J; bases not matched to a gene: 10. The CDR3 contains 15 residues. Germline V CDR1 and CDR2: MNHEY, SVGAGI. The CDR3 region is CASGQGAITGQPQHF. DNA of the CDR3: TGTGCCAGCGGACAGGGGGCTATAACGGGGCAGCCCCAGCATTTT.